Listed here are 28 T cell receptor beta chains from one sample, sequenced in a study of blood T cell repertoires in COVID-19. Assay: immunoSEQ multiplex PCR; the TCRdb copy retains only in-frame clones and omits some. Of roughly 440,000 clones detected, approximately 89% appear once; the ten largest clones hold roughly 13%. The sample consisted of peripheral blood. The receptors stem from a woman in her 50s with COVID-19, enrolled during active disease.

The CDR3 bases are TGTGCCAGCAGCTTAGCGGGGGGCGATTACAATGAGCAGTTCTTC. Encoded protein: CASSLAGGDYNEQFF. V and J are TRBV13 and TRBJ2-1; D might be TRBD2 (7 bases). Germline assignment: CDR1 PRHDT and CDR2 FYEKMQ (reference sequence). Trimming pared 1 base from V and 4 bases from J, leaving 11 bases between. CDR3 length: 15 residues. Complete variable domain (other parts from reference TRBV13 and TRBJ2-1): AAGVIQSPRHLIKEKRETATLKCYPIPRHDTVYWYQQGPGQDPQFLISFYEKMQSDKGSIPDRFSAQQFSDYHSELNMSSLELGDSALYFCASSLAGGDYNEQFFGPGTRLTVL.

The chain employs TRBV7-3 and TRBJ2-1; 13 bases line up with TRBD2. J was trimmed by 0 bases and V by 5 bases; bases with no gene match: 10. Germline V gene lookup returns CDR1 SGHTA and CDR2 FQGTGA. The CDR3 loop spans 19 amino acids. The CDR3: CASSQLTSGGPSSYNEQFF. CDR3 nucleotides: TGTGCCAGCAGCCAACTGACTAGCGGGGGGCCCAGCTCCTACAATGAGCAGTTCTTC. The full variable domain, with the rest looked up from reference TRBV7-3 and TRBJ2-1, is GAGVSQTPSNKVTEKGKYVELRCDPISGHTALYWYRQSLGQGPEFLIYFQGTGAADDSGLPNDRFFAVRPEGSVSTLKIQRTERGDSAVYLCASSQLTSGGPSSYNEQFFGPGTRLTVL.

The rearrangement links TRBV7-6 to TRBJ2-3; the D gene is possibly TRBD1 (7 bases). The CDR3 spans 13 residues. V was shortened by 8 bases and J by 6 bases, with 15 bases between the two germline ends. Looked up from germline, CDR1 is SGHVS and CDR2 is FNYEAQ. The CDR3 DNA reads as TGTGCCAGCGGAGGGGGCCCCGACGATACGCAGTATTTT. Its translation is CASGGGPDDTQYF.

The chain couples TRBV29-1 to TRBJ1-1; a weak D match, TRBD1 (5 bases). CDR3 size: 13 residues. Germline V gives CDR1 SQVTM, CDR2 ANQGSEA. V was clipped by 7 bases and J by 0 bases, with 12 bases between them. The CDR3 reads CSGGEGLNTEAFF. The CDR3 DNA reads TGCAGCGGCGGGGAGGGGTTGAACACTGAAGCTTTCTTT. Variable domain in full (rest from reference TRBV29-1 and TRBJ1-1): SAVISQKPSRDICQRGTSLTIQCQVDSQVTMMFWYRQQPGQSLTLIATANQGSEATYESGFVIDKFPISRPNLTFSTLTVSNMSPEDSSIYLCSGGEGLNTEAFFGQGTRLTVV.

V is TRBV5-1 and J is TRBJ2-7; 11 bases fit TRBD2. The germline V gene has CDR1 SGHRS and CDR2 YFSETQ. V was pared by 4 bases and J by 4 bases, with 7 bases of the junction left unmatched. There are 15 residues in the CDR3. CDR3 in amino acids: CASSQGTSGFYEQYF. The CDR3 nucleotides read TGCGCCAGCAGCCAGGGGACTAGCGGATTTTACGAGCAGTACTTC.

This clone came up once. This chain joins TRBV6-5 and TRBJ1-2, with 9 bases identical to TRBD1. Germline values: CDR1 MNHEY, CDR2 SVGAGI. The CDR3 covers 12 residues. Trimming at V came to 5 bases and at J to 7 bases, leaving 2 bases not matched to a gene. CDR3 protein: CASSKDRGGYTF. The CDR3 DNA sequence: TGTGCCAGCAGTAAGGACAGGGGTGGCTACACCTTC.

V gene TRBV9 combines with J gene TRBJ1-3; D is possibly TRBD1 (6 bases). The CDR3 has 15 amino acids. V dropped 3 bases and J dropped 10 bases, with 20 bases sitting between them. The germline CDR1 and CDR2 sequences are SGDLS and YYNGEE. The CDR3 sequence is CASSGRQEPVGTIYF. The CDR3 coding sequence is TGTGCCAGCAGCGGACGACAGGAACCCGTAGGTACCATATATTTT.

V gene TRBV11-2 combines with J gene TRBJ2-6; TRBD1 is a possible D gene (6 bases). The CDR3 is 20 amino acids. V lost 0 bases to trimming and J lost 0 bases, with 18 bases between them. CDR1 and CDR2 (germline): SGHAT, FQNNGV. The CDR3 nucleotides read TGTGCCAGCAGCTTAGAGTACCAGGGGCGCCTACCCTCTGGGGCCAACGTCCTGACTTTC. Translation: CASSLEYQGRLPSGANVLTF.

This CDR3 is CASSGTSSPYEQYF. Written as DNA, the CDR3 is TGTGCCAGCAGCGGTACTAGTTCCCCCTACGAGCAGTACTTC. This chain uses TRBV9 with TRBJ2-7; the D gene is possibly TRBD2 (5 bases). In germline, CDR1 is SGDLS, CDR2 YYNGEE. The CDR3 runs 14 residues. V lost 3 bases and J 2 bases, leaving 12 bases between the germline ends. Variable domain in full (rest from reference TRBV9 and TRBJ2-7): DSGVTQTPKHLITATGQRVTLRCSPRSGDLSVYWYQQSLDQGLQFLIQYYNGEERAKGNILERFSAQQFPDLHSELNLSSLELGDSALYFCASSGTSSPYEQYFGPGTRLTVT.

The chain employs TRBV28 and TRBJ1-5; D uncertain. Germline CDR1 and CDR2: MDHEN and SYDVKM. V dropped 3 bases and J dropped 2 bases, with 11 bases sitting between them. This CDR3 has 15 amino acids. The CDR3 coding sequence is TGTGCCAGCAGTTTTTCCCTTGGAGGCAATCAGCCCCAGCATTTT. Translated: CASSFSLGGNQPQHF.

The V gene is TRBV19, the J gene TRBJ2-3; 15 bases map to TRBD2. There are 17 residues in the CDR3. The V gene end was trimmed by 4 bases and the J gene end by 5 bases; junction bases not matched to a gene: 7. Germline CDR1 is LNHDA and CDR2 is SQIVND (reference sequence). DNA of the CDR3: TGTGCCAGTAGTACTCTCGGACTAGCGGGGGGGTTAGATACGCAGTATTTT. This encodes CASSTLGLAGGLDTQYF.

The chain employs TRBV18 and TRBJ1-2; 9 bases match TRBD1. This CDR3 is 15 amino acids long. V gave up 3 bases and J gave up 3 bases; unmatched junction bases: 5. CDR1 KGHSH and CDR2 LQKENI come from the germline V gene. The CDR3 reads CASSPGQGGDYGYTF. The CDR3 coding sequence is TGTGCCAGCTCACCGGGACAGGGAGGGGACTATGGCTACACCTTC.

On this clone itself: At the DNA level, this CDR3 is encoded by other sequences in the same sample as well. The chain joins TRBV5-1 to TRBJ1-1; a weak D match, TRBD1 (5 bases). Germline CDR1 SGHRS, CDR2 YFSETQ. Trimming took 1 base from V and 4 from J, leaving 8 bases between them. The CDR3 spans 13 residues. The CDR3 is CASSLRGGTEAFF. The CDR3 bases are TGCGCCAGCAGCTTGAGGGGAGGCACTGAAGCTTTCTTT.

This clone has only one observation. The rearrangement uses TRBV19 and TRBJ1-2; tentative D call: TRBD1 (6 bases). Germline CDR1 LNHDA, CDR2 SQIVND (reference sequence). V lost 5 bases and J lost 4, with 14 bases in between. The CDR3 covers 14 residues. The CDR3 DNA reads TGTGCCAGTAGTTCAGCAGGGGATTCCTATGGCTACACCTTC. Encoded protein: CASSSAGDSYGYTF. The full variable domain, with the rest looked up from reference TRBV19 and TRBJ1-2, is DGGITQSPKYLFRKEGQNVTLSCEQNLNHDAMYWYRQDPGQGLRLIYYSQIVNDFQKGDIAEGYSVSREKKESFPLTVTSAQKNPTAFYLCASSSAGDSYGYTFGSGTRLTVV.

A single count supports this clone. The V call is TRBV30, the J call TRBJ1-6; D unclear. V lost 5 bases to trimming and J lost 0 bases, with 5 bases between them. Per the germline V gene, CDR1 is GTSNPN and CDR2 is SVGIG (reference sequence). The length of the CDR3 is 13 residues. The DNA of the CDR3 is TGTGCCTGGGGGAGCTCCTATAATTCACCCCTCCACTTT. Encoded protein: CAWGSSYNSPLHF.

The chain is built from TRBV29-1 and TRBJ1-2; perhaps TRBD1 as D (5 bases). Germline CDR1 reads SQVTM; CDR2 reads ANQGSEA. V lost 4 bases to trimming and J lost 6 bases, with 15 bases between them. The CDR3 is made up of 13 amino acids. The CDR3 loop is CSVGGNLYDGYTF. DNA of the CDR3: TGCAGCGTTGGGGGCAATCTTTACGATGGCTACACCTTC. Complete variable domain (other parts from reference TRBV29-1 and TRBJ1-2): SAVISQKPSRDICQRGTSLTIQCQVDSQVTMMFWYRQQPGQSLTLIATANQGSEATYESGFVIDKFPISRPNLTFSTLTVSNMSPEDSSIYLCSVGGNLYDGYTFGSGTRLTVV.

This chain connects TRBV2 to TRBJ2-1; 8 nucleotides agree with TRBD1. J lost 3 bases, V lost 10 bases, and 8 bases had no gene match. The CDR3 loop spans 14 amino acids. Germline CDR1 SNHLY, CDR2 FYNNEI. Here the CDR3 DNA reads TGTGCCACTAGACAGGGGTTAAACTACAATGAGCAGTTCTTC. Protein: CATRQGLNYNEQFF.

The rearrangement uses TRBV27 and TRBJ1-5; 7 bases are shared with TRBD1. This CDR3 is built from 15 residues. CDR1 and CDR2 (germline): MNHEY, SMNVEV (reference sequence). V lost 5 bases, J lost 6 bases, and 10 bases stayed unmatched. The CDR3 region has the DNA TGTGCCAGCAGTACGCTACCAGGGGGACGTCAGCCCCAGCATTTT. Protein product: CASSTLPGGRQPQHF.

CDR3 in DNA: TGTGCCAGCACCAAAAGATGGGGCACGACCTACAATGAGCAGTTCTTC. Translating gives CASTKRWGTTYNEQFF. The V call is TRBV28, the J call TRBJ2-1; tentatively, D is TRBD1 (5 bases). The CDR3 is 16 amino acids. Trimming pared 7 bases from V and 2 bases from J, leaving 18 bases between. Germline assignment: CDR1 MDHEN and CDR2 SYDVKM.

This sequence joins TRBV5-4 and TRBJ1-3, with a weak D call TRBD1 (6 bases). The CDR3 length is 15 residues. Trimming pared 5 bases from V and 4 bases from J, leaving 16 bases between. Germline assignment: CDR1 SGHNT and CDR2 YYREEE (reference sequence). The CDR3, as DNA: TGTGCCAGCAGTAATGGGGGGGCTTGGGGAAACACCATATATTTT. Its translation: CASSNGGAWGNTIYF.

The V and J genes are TRBV20-1 and TRBJ2-7; D is unresolved. From germline, CDR1 is DFQATT and CDR2 SNEGSKA (reference sequence). The CDR3 length is 13 residues. V lost 3 bases and J lost 2, with 11 bases in between. Here the CDR3 reads CSASRDFPYEQYF. CDR3 nucleotides: TGCAGTGCTAGTCGAGACTTTCCCTACGAGCAGTACTTC.

The chain combines TRBV4-2 with TRBJ1-1, with 8 bases lining up with TRBD1. Trimming cost V 0 bases and J 6 bases; bases outside gene matches: 6. CDR3 length: 15 amino acids. The germline V gene has CDR1 LGHNA and CDR2 YNFKEQ. CDR3 in amino acids: CASSQDWTGMSEAFF. Written as DNA, the CDR3 is TGTGCCAGCAGCCAAGACTGGACAGGGATGTCTGAAGCTTTCTTT.

There are a few counts of this clone. This chain uses TRBV11-3 with TRBJ1-5; D remains ambiguous. Trimming removed 9 bases at V and 0 bases at J, with 6 bases between. In germline, CDR1 is SGHNT, CDR2 YENEEA. The CDR3 runs to 12 residues. CDR3 sequence (DNA): TGTGCCAGGGCGGATAGCAATCAGCCCCAGCATTTT. Its translation is CARADSNQPQHF.

Here the CDR3 reads CASSSDRLGSPLHF. Here the CDR3 DNA reads TGTGCCAGCAGTAGTGACAGGTTGGGCTCACCCCTCCACTTT. The V call is TRBV28, the J call TRBJ1-6; a weak D match, TRBD1 (6 bases). Trimming cost V 5 bases and J 10 bases, with 15 bases left between them. Germline-derived CDR1 and CDR2 are MDHEN and SYDVKM. The CDR3 loop spans 14 amino acids.

The chain couples TRBV24-1 to TRBJ1-2; D is perhaps TRBD1 (6 bases). CDR1 is KGHDR and CDR2 is SFDVKD in the germline V gene. The CDR3 consists of 16 residues. Deletions cut 2 bases from V and 8 bases from J, with 20 bases between. The DNA for the CDR3 is TGTGCCACCAGTGATTCTGACAGGCCCTTTCGCCTAGGCTACACCTTC. Its protein is CATSDSDRPFRLGYTF.

The genes are TRBV28 and TRBJ2-2; tentatively, D is TRBD2 (5 bases). The CDR3 is 14 residues long. V lost 10 bases and J 1 base, leaving 13 bases between the germline ends. The V gene's germline CDR1 is MDHEN and CDR2 SYDVKM. As DNA, the CDR3 is TGTGCCACCCGCGGGCCCTTGAACACCGGGGAGCTGTTTTTT. This gives the protein CATRGPLNTGELFF.

V usage is TRBV12-3 or TRBV12-4 and J usage is TRBJ1-1; D unresolved. This CDR3 has 11 residues. V lost 6 bases and J lost 11, with 13 bases in between. DNA for the CDR3: TGTGCCAGCAGCAATCAAGGTAGCGCTTTCTTT. Translating gives CASSNQGSAFF.

V and J are TRBV2 and TRBJ2-7; 16 bases align to TRBD2. The J segment lost 5 bases and the V segment lost 6 bases, leaving 7 bases of the junction unmatched. The CDR3 runs 16 residues. Germline values: CDR1 SNHLY, CDR2 FYNNEI. The CDR3 loop reads CASRGEGLAGGNEQYF. CDR3 coding DNA: TGTGCCAGCAGAGGCGAGGGACTAGCGGGGGGGAACGAGCAGTACTTC.